The next 27 T cell receptor beta chains were all read from a single sample in a study of T cell responses to AZD1222 COVID-19 vaccine. The assay was immunoSEQ multiplex PCR, and TCRdb's table has in-frame clones only and misses some. The sample includes 100,000 to 140,000 clones, approximately 90% of them seen just once. The sequencing here drew on peripheral blood, taken on day 0 of AZD1222 vaccination. These TCRs come from an adult in good health.

V is TRBV9 and J is TRBJ1-4; D is ambiguous. The germline V gene encodes CDR1 SGDLS and CDR2 YYNGEE. The CDR3 is made up of 12 amino acids. V was pared by 6 bases and J by 8 bases, with 11 bases between. CDR3 residues: CASTRTGEKLFF. In nucleotides, the CDR3 is TGTGCCAGCACCCGGACTGGCGAAAAACTGTTTTTT.

The chain couples TRBV19 to TRBJ1-5; 10 bases map to TRBD1. Germline-derived CDR1 and CDR2 are LNHDA and SQIVND (reference sequence). The CDR3 totals 16 residues. Unmatched junction bases numbered 5, after V lost 4 bases and J lost 2 bases. The CDR3 reads CASSKFGTGGNQPQHF. As DNA, the CDR3 is TGTGCCAGTAGTAAGTTCGGGACAGGGGGCAATCAGCCCCAGCATTTT.

The chain has TRBV3-1 (or the pseudogene TRBV3-2) and TRBJ2-1; D is undetermined. The CDR3 is 16 amino acids. Trimming cost V 2 bases and J 3 bases, with 14 bases left between them. CDR1 and CDR2 from the germline V gene are LGHDT and YNNKEL (reference sequence). This CDR3 reads CASSQLPPDGYNEQFF. The CDR3 DNA reads TGTGCCAGCAGCCAACTACCACCGGACGGCTACAATGAGCAGTTCTTC.

The rearrangement links TRBV20-1 to TRBJ2-7; D is unclear. Per germline, CDR1 DFQATT and CDR2 SNEGSKA (reference sequence). This CDR3 spans 14 amino acids. V lost 3 bases and J 4 bases, leaving 16 bases between the germline ends. DNA for the CDR3: TGCAGTGCTAGTCCCCCCCTAGGCCGGTACGAGCAGTACTTC. Translation: CSASPPLGRYEQYF.

The chain uses TRBV5-4 and TRBJ2-5; 9 bases are a match to TRBD2. This CDR3 is built from 14 residues. CDR1 is SGHNT and CDR2 is YYREEE in the germline V gene (reference sequence). V gave up 4 bases and J gave up 5 bases; unmatched junction bases: 6. CDR3 DNA: TGTGCCAGCAGCGGCCGGACTAGCGTTGAGACCCAGTACTTC. It is translated as CASSGRTSVETQYF. Full variable domain (remainder filled in from reference TRBV5-4 and TRBJ2-5): ETGVTQSPTHLIKTRGQQVTLRCSSQSGHNTVSWYQQALGQGPQFIFQYYREEENGRGNFPPRFSGLQFPNYSSELNVNALELDDSALYLCASSGRTSVETQYFGPGTRLLVL.

This chain joins TRBV19 and TRBJ2-1; D unclear. CDR3 size: 15 residues. Germline CDR1 reads LNHDA; CDR2 reads SQIVND (reference sequence). The V and J ends lost 1 base and 5 bases respectively, with 12 bases between them. The CDR3 protein is CASSIARSANNEQFF. The CDR3 DNA sequence: TGTGCCAGTAGTATAGCCAGGTCGGCCAACAATGAGCAGTTCTTC.

The V gene is TRBV6-5, the J gene TRBJ2-7; D is perhaps TRBD2 (5 bases). Germline assignment: CDR1 MNHEY and CDR2 SVGAGI. V was trimmed by 9 bases and J by 3 bases, leaving 9 bases between them. The CDR3 sequence is 11 residues long. The CDR3 loop is CASSADYEQYF. CDR3 in DNA: TGTGCCAGTAGCGCCGACTACGAGCAGTACTTC.

J is TRBJ1-1 and V is TRBV10-3, with D perhaps matching TRBD1 (5 bases). Germline V CDR1 and CDR2: ENHRY, SYGVKD. The CDR3 contains 14 residues. V was pared by 8 bases and J by 3 bases, with 16 bases between. The CDR3 DNA is TGTGCCATCTGGGACCCGAGGTGGGACACTGAAGCTTTCTTT. Amino acids: CAIWDPRWDTEAFF.

The chain has TRBV2 and TRBJ1-1; TRBD1 is a possible D gene (5 bases). CDR3 size: 14 residues. Germline-derived CDR1 and CDR2 are SNHLY and FYNNEI. V shed 8 bases and J shed 7 bases, with 20 bases lying between them. The CDR3 DNA reads TGTGCCAGCCGAAGCCCCCGGGGCAGGATTGAAGCTTTCTTT. This encodes CASRSPRGRIEAFF.

The chain has TRBV7-9 and TRBJ1-1; TRBD1 agrees at 9 bases. This CDR3 is 15 amino acids long. CDR1 SEHNR and CDR2 FQNEAQ come from the germline V gene (reference sequence). Unmatched junction bases numbered 7, after V lost 4 bases and J lost 4 bases. CDR3 sequence reads: CASSSLTGGSTEAFF. In DNA form, the CDR3 reads TGTGCCAGCAGCTCATTGACAGGGGGAAGCACTGAAGCTTTCTTT.

The gene calls are TRBV7-9 and TRBJ1-6; D possibly corresponds to TRBD1 (5 bases). V was clipped by 3 bases and J by 7 bases, with 10 bases between them. CDR1 and CDR2 from the germline V gene are SEHNR and FQNEAQ (reference sequence). There are 14 residues in the CDR3. CDR3: CASSFSQDNSPLHF. CDR3 nucleotides: TGTGCCAGCAGCTTCTCACAGGACAATTCACCCCTCCACTTT. Filled out from reference TRBV7-9 and TRBJ1-6, the complete variable domain reads DTGVSQNPRHKITKRGQNVTFRCDPISEHNRLYWYRQTLGQGPEFLTYFQNEAQLEKSRLLSDRFSAERPKGSFSTLEIQRTEQGDSAMYLCASSFSQDNSPLHFGNGTRLTVT.

V is TRBV28 and J is TRBJ1-3; the D is unclear. The germline V and J ends were trimmed by 3 bases and 4 bases, with 4 bases remaining between them. This CDR3 is 12 amino acids long. Germline values: CDR1 MDHEN, CDR2 SYDVKM. Here the CDR3 DNA reads TGTGCCAGCAGTTTTCTCGGAAACACCATATATTTT. It translates to CASSFLGNTIYF.

J is TRBJ2-1 and V is TRBV6-4, with 13 positions matching TRBD2. V was pared by 2 bases and J by 4 bases, with 11 bases of the junction left unmatched. The germline CDR1 and CDR2 sequences are MRHNA and SNTAGT. The CDR3 sequence is 19 residues long. CDR3 loop: CASSDRLAGGRETYNEQFF. CDR3 nucleotides: TGTGCCAGCAGTGACCGACTAGCGGGGGGCCGGGAGACTTACAATGAGCAGTTCTTC.

The V gene is TRBV6-1, the J gene TRBJ2-3; weak D call: TRBD2 (5 bases). Trimming took off 1 base at V and 0 bases at J, with 17 bases between the two ends. The germline V gene encodes CDR1 MNHNS and CDR2 SASEGT. The CDR3 runs 18 residues. The chain's CDR3 is CASSEVVGLAGSTDTQYF. The CDR3 nucleotides read TGTGCCAGCAGTGAAGTAGTAGGGCTAGCCGGGAGCACAGATACGCAGTATTTT.

The chain couples TRBV2 to TRBJ1-5; D possibly corresponds to TRBD1 (6 bases). Germline lookup yields CDR1 SNHLY and CDR2 FYNNEI. This CDR3 is 16 amino acids long. Trimming shortened V by 6 bases and J by 3 bases, and 18 bases separated the two germline ends. The CDR3: CASSTAGGATNQPQHF. In nucleotides, the CDR3 is TGTGCCAGCAGCACCGCTGGGGGGGCCACCAATCAGCCCCAGCATTTT. Full variable domain (missing parts from reference TRBV2 and TRBJ1-5): EPEVTQTPSHQVTQMGQEVILRCVPISNHLYFYWYRQILGQKVEFLVSFYNNEISEKSEIFDDQFSVERPDGSNFTLKIRSTKLEDSAMYFCASSTAGGATNQPQHFGDGTRLSIL.

The chain joins TRBV25-1 to TRBJ2-7, with D perhaps matching TRBD1 or TRBD2 (5 bases each). Germline lookup yields CDR1 MGHDK and CDR2 SYGVNS. This CDR3 comprises 15 residues. V gave up 4 bases and J gave up 2 bases, with 15 bases separating them. Here the CDR3 DNA reads TGTGCCAGCAGTGCCCCAGGGTTCGGGGCCTACGAGCAGTACTTC. Its translation: CASSAPGFGAYEQYF.

This sequence joins TRBV6-2 or TRBV6-3 and TRBJ2-5, with unresolved D. Trimming removed 0 bases from V and 1 base from J, with 6 bases in between. The length of the CDR3 is 14 residues. Per the germline V gene, CDR1 is MNHEY and CDR2 is SVGEGT. The CDR3 DNA reads as TGTGCCAGCAGTTACTCGAAGGTCCAAGAGACCCAGTACTTC. As protein: CASSYSKVQETQYF.

This chain joins TRBV20-1 and TRBJ1-1; D gene ambiguous. V lost 8 bases to trimming and J lost 0 bases, with 7 bases between them. Germline-derived CDR1 and CDR2 are DFQATT and SNEGSKA (reference sequence). The CDR3 has 11 amino acids. This CDR3 reads CSSRLNTEAFF. DNA of the CDR3: TGCAGTTCCAGGTTGAACACTGAAGCTTTCTTT.

This clone was observed a few times. The V and J genes are TRBV6-1 and TRBJ2-3; D unresolved. Trimming cost V 2 bases and J 4 bases, with 13 bases left between them. This CDR3 spans 15 amino acids. Germline CDR1 and CDR2: MNHNS and SASEGT. CDR3 DNA: TGTGCCAGCAGTGAACAAGGTTTCCGCCCAGATACGCAGTATTTT. Amino acid sequence: CASSEQGFRPDTQYF.

The V gene is TRBV5-3, the J gene TRBJ1-4, with D possibly matching TRBD1 (5 bases). TRBV5-3 is an ORF, with its function uncertain. The CDR3 has 15 amino acids. Trimming pared 4 bases from V and 7 bases from J, leaving 17 bases between. The CDR3 region has the DNA TGTGCCAGAAGCAGCTCCGGTCCAGGGAGTGAAAAACTGTTTTTT. It is translated as CARSSSGPGSEKLFF.

The genes are TRBV19 and TRBJ1-2; D remains unclear. The V and J ends lost 7 bases and 8 bases respectively, with 23 bases between them. The CDR3 covers 15 residues. Germline CDR1 is LNHDA and CDR2 is SQIVND (reference sequence). This CDR3 reads CASTITPDVMGGYTF. The CDR3 DNA follows: TGTGCCAGTACAATTACCCCCGACGTGATGGGAGGCTACACCTTC.

V and J are TRBV19 and TRBJ2-7; D possibly corresponds to TRBD1 (5 bases). The CDR3 extends over 13 amino acids. Trimming took off 3 bases at V and 0 bases at J, with 6 bases between the two ends. From germline, CDR1 is LNHDA and CDR2 SQIVND (reference sequence). As DNA, the CDR3 is TGTGCCAGTAGTATGACAGTCTCCTACGAGCAGTACTTC. Amino acids: CASSMTVSYEQYF.

The chain combines TRBV9 with TRBJ2-7; D may correspond to TRBD1 or TRBD2 (5 bases each). The CDR3 is 16 residues long. Trimming shortened V by 0 bases and J by 4 bases, and 17 bases separated the two germline ends. CDR1 SGDLS and CDR2 YYNGEE come from the germline V gene. CDR3 nucleotide sequence: TGTGCCAGCAGCGTAGGGGCCCGAGGGGTAGCGTACGAGCAGTACTTC. It encodes CASSVGARGVAYEQYF.

This clone appeared a few times. CDR3: CASSQDRAYEQYF. The CDR3 bases are TGTGCCAGCAGCCAAGACAGGGCCTACGAGCAGTACTTC. The chain has TRBV3-1 (or the pseudogene TRBV3-2) and TRBJ2-7, with a weak D call TRBD1 (5 bases). Trimming removed 0 bases at V and 2 bases at J, with 5 bases between. Germline V gene sequence: CDR1 LGHDT, CDR2 YNNKEL (reference sequence). The CDR3 has 13 residues.

The chain carries TRBV5-1 and TRBJ2-1; D might be TRBD1 (7 bases). V was cut by 1 base and J by 2 bases, with 10 bases left in between. The CDR3 spans 15 residues. Germline V lookup: CDR1 SGHRS, CDR2 YFSETQ. The CDR3 nucleotides read TGCGCCAGCAGCTTGCGGAGGGGGCCCTACAATGAGCAGTTCTTC. It yields the protein CASSLRRGPYNEQFF.

The chain joins TRBV11-2 to TRBJ1-2; no clear D gene. This CDR3 is 13 amino acids long. CDR1 and CDR2 (germline): SGHAT, FQNNGV. V lost 6 bases and J 7 bases, leaving 15 bases between the germline ends. Written as DNA, the CDR3 is TGTGCCAGCAGTCCAGGAGGGCGACTTGGCTACACCTTC. Amino acid sequence: CASSPGGRLGYTF.

The rearrangement links TRBV14 to TRBJ1-3; D gene uncertain. There are 12 residues in the CDR3. The germline V and J ends were trimmed by 7 bases and 0 bases, with 4 bases remaining between them. Per the germline V gene, CDR1 is SGHDN and CDR2 is FVKESK. The chain's CDR3 is CASTISGNTIYF. The CDR3 DNA reads TGTGCCAGCACAATCTCTGGAAACACCATATATTTT.